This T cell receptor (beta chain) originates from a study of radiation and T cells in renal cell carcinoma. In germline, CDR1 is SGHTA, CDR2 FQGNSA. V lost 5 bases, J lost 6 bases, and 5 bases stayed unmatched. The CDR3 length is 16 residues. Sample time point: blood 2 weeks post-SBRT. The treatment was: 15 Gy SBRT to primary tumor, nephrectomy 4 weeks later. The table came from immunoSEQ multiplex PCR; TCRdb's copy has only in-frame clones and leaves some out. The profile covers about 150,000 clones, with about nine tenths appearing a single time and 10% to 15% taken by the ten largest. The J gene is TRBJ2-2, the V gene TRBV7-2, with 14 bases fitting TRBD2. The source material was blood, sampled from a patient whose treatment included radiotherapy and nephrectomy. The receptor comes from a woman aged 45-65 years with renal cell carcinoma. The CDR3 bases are TGTGCCAGCAGCCCGAAGGGACTAGCGGGGGCCGGGGAGCTGTTTTTT. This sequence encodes CASSPKGLAGAGELFF.